This T cell receptor (beta chain) appears in the sequencing data of a study of T cell clonotyping in hematopoietic cell transplantation. Trimming took off 1 base at V and 0 bases at J, with 8 bases between the two ends. CDR1 MGHRA and CDR2 YSYEKL come from the germline V gene. The CDR3 has 15 amino acids. Data came from immunoSEQ multiplex PCR; TCRdb stores just in-frame clones and leaves some out. This repertoire shows about 14,000 clones, about nine tenths found once; its top ten account for roughly 12%. The TCR comes from a male patient in his fifties who had an allogeneic stem cell transplant from an unrelated donor, so T cells may come from the graft donor. Some clones in this sample may be carry-over from other donors' samples. The chain recombines TRBV4-1 with TRBJ2-3; D call uncertain. The material was PBMCs, obtained 100 days after allogeneic stem cell transplant. CDR3 bases: TGCGCCAGCAGCCAAGCCGGATTTAGCACAGATACGCAGTATTTT. Amino acids: CASSQAGFSTDTQYF.